This TCR beta chain was captured in a study of cytomegalovirus exposure and HLA in healthy donors. The study's findings and limits: Across all donors, roughly uniform sequencing depth was an assumption of the presence/absence analyses.

Germline V gene data show CDR1 as SEHNR and CDR2 as FQNEAQ (reference sequence). The CDR3 has 15 amino acids. V lost 4 bases and J 2 bases, leaving 14 bases between the germline ends. Both 60 Vbeta primers and 13 Jbeta primers went into the PCR. Libraries were prepared by immunoSEQ multiplex PCR; TCRdb keeps only in-frame clonotypes and omits some of them. This sample yields around 150,000 clones, of which around 76% are seen a single time; roughly 7.1% belongs to the top ten. With regard to this clone: Its antigen is still unknown.

The sequence came from a man aged 35-49 years in good health and CMV-seropositive. The material sequenced was PBMCs. The chain joins TRBV7-9 to TRBJ1-2; possible D gene TRBD1, 6 bases. The CDR3 DNA reads TGTGCCAGCAGCTCCCTTGGGGGCGGAAACTATGGCTACACCTTC. Protein: CASSSLGGGNYGYTF.